The sequence of this TCR beta chain was determined in a study of blood T cell repertoires in COVID-19. Looking at the study overall: Whether acute or convalescent, the COVID-19 samples came from the United States, Italy and Spain. PBMCs, B-cell-depleted T cells, or T cells were the source of the cDNA or gDNA that made up the material.

Authors' analysis steps: Using reference gene primer amplification, nucleated cell counts were estimated. Profiling relied on immunoSEQ multiplex PCR, and the TCRdb table lists in-frame clones only, not all of them. That table is the source of V, J and clone size, and D and trimming were worked out from the DNA. Of approximately 200,000 clones listed, around 88% are singletons. The CDR3 contains 14 residues. The germline gives CDR1 SEHNR, CDR2 FQNEAQ (reference sequence). V lost 2 bases, J lost 1 base, and 9 bases lay in between. V is TRBV7-9 and J is TRBJ2-7; the D gene is possibly TRBD2 (6 bases). The sequencing input was peripheral blood. The TCR was taken from a man younger than 35 with active or convalescent COVID-19. CDR3: CASSLTGTSYEQYF. Here the CDR3 DNA reads TGTGCCAGCAGCTTAACCGGGACTTCCTACGAGCAGTACTTC.